The clone carrying this TCR beta chain has a single count. Its target is not known. This CDR3 is 15 amino acids long. Germline V gives CDR1 MDHEN, CDR2 SYDVKM. After removal of 6 bases from V and 4 bases from J, the junction contained 10 bases not matched to a gene. This specimen comes from a study of cytomegalovirus exposure and HLA in healthy donors. Repertoires were generated with immunoSEQ multiplex PCR, while TCRdb's copy carries only in-frame clones and drops some. Found here are roughly 70,000 clones, over 95% of them singletons; the top ten hold about 4.5%. Study observations and caveats: According to reports, the classifier identified cytomegalovirus status with high specificity and sensitivity. In vitro confirmation showed three CMV-associated chains to be CMV antigen specific.

The clonotype was recovered from a woman aged 18-29 years in good health and CMV-seropositive. The specimen was PBMCs. The chain uses TRBV28 and TRBJ1-1; 8 bases agree with TRBD1. CDR3 in amino acids: CASRPPTGVATEAFF. CDR3 nucleotides: TGTGCCAGCAGACCCCCGACAGGGGTCGCCACTGAAGCTTTCTTT.